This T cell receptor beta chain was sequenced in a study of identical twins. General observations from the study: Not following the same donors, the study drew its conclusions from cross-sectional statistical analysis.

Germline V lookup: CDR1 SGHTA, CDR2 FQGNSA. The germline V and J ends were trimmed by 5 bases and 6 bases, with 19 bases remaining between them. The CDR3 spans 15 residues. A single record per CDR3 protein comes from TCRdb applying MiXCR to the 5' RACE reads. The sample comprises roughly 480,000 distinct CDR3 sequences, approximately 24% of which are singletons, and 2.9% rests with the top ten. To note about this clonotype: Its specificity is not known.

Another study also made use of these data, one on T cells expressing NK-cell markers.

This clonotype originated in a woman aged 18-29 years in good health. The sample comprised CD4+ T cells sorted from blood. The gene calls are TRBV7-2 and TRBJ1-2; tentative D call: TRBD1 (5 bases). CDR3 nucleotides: TGTGCCAGCAGCCTCCTCGGTAGGAGGGGAAATGGCTACACCTTC. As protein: CASSLLGRRGNGYTF.